This section outlines one T cell receptor (beta chain) sequence together with its context. This entry is derived from a study of blood T cell repertoires in COVID-19. Study-wide context: T cells, B-cell-depleted T cells, or PBMCs supplied cDNA or gDNA.

How the authors handled the data: Researchers report that nucleated cell counts were estimated from reference gene primer amplification. TCRdb's copy holds only in-frame clones and misses some; the assay was immunoSEQ multiplex PCR. The V and J calls and clone size were taken over from that table, and D and trimming were inferred from the DNA. The sample yields 150,000 to 200,000 clones, roughly 80% seen once. This study enrolled people aged about 18 to 100 from about two dozen US geographic areas. Each participant's cohort was designated according to participant-reported clinical history. This TCR was sampled from a woman aged 55-70 years with acute COVID-19. Sequences were obtained from PBMCs or T cells enriched from blood (not recorded which).

In DNA, the CDR3 is TGTGCCAGCAGTTACTCGATTTTCACAGGGTTCGGTGGGGCCAACGTCCTGACTTTC. Protein: CASSYSIFTGFGGANVLTF. The V call is TRBV6-2 or TRBV6-3, the J call TRBJ2-6; a weak D match, TRBD1 (6 bases). The germline V and J ends were trimmed by 0 bases and 3 bases, with 18 bases remaining between them. This CDR3 is built from 19 residues. Germline-derived CDR1 and CDR2 are MNHEY and SVGEGT.